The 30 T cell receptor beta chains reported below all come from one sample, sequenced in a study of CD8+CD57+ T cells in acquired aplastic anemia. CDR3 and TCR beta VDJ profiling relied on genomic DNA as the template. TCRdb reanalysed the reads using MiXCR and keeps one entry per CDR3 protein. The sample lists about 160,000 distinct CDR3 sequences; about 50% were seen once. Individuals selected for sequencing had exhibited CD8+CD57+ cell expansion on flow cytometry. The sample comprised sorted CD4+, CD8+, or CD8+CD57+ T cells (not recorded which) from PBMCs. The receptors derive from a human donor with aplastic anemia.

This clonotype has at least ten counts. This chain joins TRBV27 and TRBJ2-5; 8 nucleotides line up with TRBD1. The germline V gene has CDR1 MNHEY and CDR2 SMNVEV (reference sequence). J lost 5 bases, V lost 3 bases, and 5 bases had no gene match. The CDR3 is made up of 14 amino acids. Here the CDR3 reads CASSFSGGSETQYF. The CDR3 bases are TGTGCCAGCAGTTTTTCAGGGGGCTCGGAGACCCAGTACTTC.

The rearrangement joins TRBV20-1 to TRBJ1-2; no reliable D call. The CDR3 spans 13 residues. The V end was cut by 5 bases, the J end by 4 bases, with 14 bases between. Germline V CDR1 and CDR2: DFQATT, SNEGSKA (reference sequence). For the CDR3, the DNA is TGCAGTGCTGCTTCGGAGGGCCCCTATGGCTACACCTTC. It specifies CSAASEGPYGYTF.

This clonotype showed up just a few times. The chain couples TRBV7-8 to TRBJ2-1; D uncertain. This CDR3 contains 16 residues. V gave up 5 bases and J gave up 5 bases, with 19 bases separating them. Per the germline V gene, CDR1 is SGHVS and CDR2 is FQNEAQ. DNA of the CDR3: TGTGCCAGCAGCCCCCGCCTGGAGATGCGCAACAATGAGCAGTTCTTC. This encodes CASSPRLEMRNNEQFF.

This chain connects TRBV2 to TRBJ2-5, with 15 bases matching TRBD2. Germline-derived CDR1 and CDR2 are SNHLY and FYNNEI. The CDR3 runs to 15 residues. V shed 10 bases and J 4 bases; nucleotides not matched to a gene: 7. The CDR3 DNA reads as TGTGCCACAAACAGGGGACTAGCGGGAGGAGAGACCCAGTACTTC. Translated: CATNRGLAGGETQYF.

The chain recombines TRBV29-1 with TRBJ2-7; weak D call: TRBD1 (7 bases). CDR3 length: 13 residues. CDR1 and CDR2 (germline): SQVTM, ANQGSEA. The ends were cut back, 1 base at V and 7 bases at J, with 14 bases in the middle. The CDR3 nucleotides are TGCAGCGTTGAAGGGACAGGCGGGACTGAGCAGTACTTC. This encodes CSVEGTGGTEQYF.

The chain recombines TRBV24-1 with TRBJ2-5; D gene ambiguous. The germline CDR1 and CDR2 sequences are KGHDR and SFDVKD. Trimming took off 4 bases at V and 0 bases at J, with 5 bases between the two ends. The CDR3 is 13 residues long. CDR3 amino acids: CATSDEYQETQYF. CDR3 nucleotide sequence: TGTGCCACCAGTGACGAGTACCAAGAGACCCAGTACTTC.

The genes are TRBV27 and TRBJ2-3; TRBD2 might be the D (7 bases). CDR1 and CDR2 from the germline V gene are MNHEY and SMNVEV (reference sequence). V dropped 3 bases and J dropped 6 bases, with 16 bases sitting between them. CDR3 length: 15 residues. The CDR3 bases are TGTGCCAGCAGTTTCGGGGGGCTGCCGTACGATACGCAGTATTTT. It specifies CASSFGGLPYDTQYF.

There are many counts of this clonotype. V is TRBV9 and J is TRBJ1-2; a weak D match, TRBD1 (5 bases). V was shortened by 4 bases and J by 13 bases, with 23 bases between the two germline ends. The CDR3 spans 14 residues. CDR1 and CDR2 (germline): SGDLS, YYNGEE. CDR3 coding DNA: TGTGCCAGCAGCTTTCCTCGGGACGGAGGGATCTCCACCTTC. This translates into CASSFPRDGGISTF.

The CDR3 loop is CSTTGLAGGPDTQYF. In DNA form, the CDR3 reads TGCAGCACGACAGGACTAGCGGGAGGGCCAGATACGCAGTATTTT. This chain connects TRBV29-1 to TRBJ2-3, with TRBD2 identical over 15 bases. CDR1 and CDR2 from the germline V gene are SQVTM and ANQGSEA. J was trimmed by 4 bases and V by 8 bases; bases with no gene match: 7. CDR3 size: 15 residues.

CDR3 protein: CSAIRDRVDGNTIYF. In DNA, the CDR3 is TGCAGTGCTATCCGGGACAGGGTGGATGGAAACACCATATATTTT. The chain carries TRBV20-1 and TRBJ1-3; 9 nucleotides align to TRBD1. The V segment lost 4 bases and the J segment 3 bases; nucleotides outside the gene matches: 7. The CDR3 is made up of 15 amino acids. Germline V gene sequence: CDR1 DFQATT, CDR2 SNEGSKA (reference sequence).

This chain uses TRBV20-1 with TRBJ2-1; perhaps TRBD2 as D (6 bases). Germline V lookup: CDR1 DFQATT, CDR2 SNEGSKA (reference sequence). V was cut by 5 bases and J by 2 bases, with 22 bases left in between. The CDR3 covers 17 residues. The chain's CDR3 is CSAPLSGDGGTYNEQFF. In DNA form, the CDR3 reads TGCAGTGCTCCATTATCTGGGGACGGAGGGACCTACAATGAGCAGTTCTTC.

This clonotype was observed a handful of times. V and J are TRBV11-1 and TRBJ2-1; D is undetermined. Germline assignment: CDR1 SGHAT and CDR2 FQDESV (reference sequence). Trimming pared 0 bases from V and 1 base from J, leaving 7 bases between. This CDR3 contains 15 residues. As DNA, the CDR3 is TGTGCCAGCAGCTTAGCATCCCCGTCCTACAATGAGCAGTTCTTC. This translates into CASSLASPSYNEQFF. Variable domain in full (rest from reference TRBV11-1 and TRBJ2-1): EAEVAQSPRYKITEKSQAVAFWCDPISGHATLYWYRQILGQGPELLVQFQDESVVDDSQLPKDRFSAERLKGVDSTLKIQPAELGDSAMYLCASSLASPSYNEQFFGPGTRLTVL.

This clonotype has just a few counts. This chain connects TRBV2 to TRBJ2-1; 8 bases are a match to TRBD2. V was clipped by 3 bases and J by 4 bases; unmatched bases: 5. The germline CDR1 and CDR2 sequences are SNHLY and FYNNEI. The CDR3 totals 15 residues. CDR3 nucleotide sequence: TGTGCCAGCAGTGAGGTCCTAGCGGGTTACAATGAGCAGTTCTTC. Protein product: CASSEVLAGYNEQFF.

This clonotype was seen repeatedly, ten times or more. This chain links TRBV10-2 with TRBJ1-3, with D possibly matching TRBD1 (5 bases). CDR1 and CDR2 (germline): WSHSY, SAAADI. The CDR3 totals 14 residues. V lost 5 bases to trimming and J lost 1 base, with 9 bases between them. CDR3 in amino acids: CASSLQDSGNTIYF. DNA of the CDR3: TGCGCCAGCAGTCTACAGGATTCTGGAAACACCATATATTTT.

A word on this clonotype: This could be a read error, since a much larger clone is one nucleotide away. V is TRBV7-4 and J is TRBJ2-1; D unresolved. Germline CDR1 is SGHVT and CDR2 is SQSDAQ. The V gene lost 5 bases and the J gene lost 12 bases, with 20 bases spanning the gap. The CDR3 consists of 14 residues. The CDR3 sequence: CASSQDGSVLGQFF. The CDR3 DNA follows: TGTGCCAGCAGCCAAGATGGGTCGGTCCTTGGGCAGTTCTTC.

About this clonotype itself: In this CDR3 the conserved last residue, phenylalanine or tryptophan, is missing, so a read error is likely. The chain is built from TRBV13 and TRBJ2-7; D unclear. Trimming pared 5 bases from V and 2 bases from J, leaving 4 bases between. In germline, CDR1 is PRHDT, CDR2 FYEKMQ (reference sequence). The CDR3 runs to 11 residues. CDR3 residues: CASSNAYEQYL. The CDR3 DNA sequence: TGTGCCAGCAGCAACGCCTACGAGCAGTACCTC.

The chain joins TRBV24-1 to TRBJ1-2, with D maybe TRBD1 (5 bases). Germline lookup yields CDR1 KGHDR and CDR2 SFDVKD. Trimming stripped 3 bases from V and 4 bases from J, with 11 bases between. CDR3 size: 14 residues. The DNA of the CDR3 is TGTGCCACCAGTGATCCCAGGGTAAGCTATGGCTACACCTTC. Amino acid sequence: CATSDPRVSYGYTF.

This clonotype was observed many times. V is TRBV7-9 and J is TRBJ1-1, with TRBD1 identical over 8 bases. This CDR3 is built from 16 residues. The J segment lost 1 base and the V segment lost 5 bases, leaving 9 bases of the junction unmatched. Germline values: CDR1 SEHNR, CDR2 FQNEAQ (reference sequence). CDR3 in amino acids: CASSHGQGFGNTEAFF. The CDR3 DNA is TGTGCCAGCAGCCACGGACAGGGTTTCGGGAACACTGAAGCTTTCTTT.

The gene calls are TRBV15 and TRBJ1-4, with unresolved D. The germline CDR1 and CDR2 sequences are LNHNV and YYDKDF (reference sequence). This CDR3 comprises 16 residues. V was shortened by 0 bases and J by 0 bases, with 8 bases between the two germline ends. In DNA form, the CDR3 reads TGTGCCACCAGCAGAGAAGTCAGCTCAACTAATGAAAAACTGTTTTTT. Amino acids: CATSREVSSTNEKLFF.

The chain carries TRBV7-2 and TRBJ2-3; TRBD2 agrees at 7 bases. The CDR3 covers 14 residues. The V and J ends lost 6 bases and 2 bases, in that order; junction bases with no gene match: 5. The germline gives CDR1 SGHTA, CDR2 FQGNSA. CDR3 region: CASSVGDYTDTQYF. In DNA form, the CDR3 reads TGTGCCAGCAGTGTGGGGGACTACACAGATACGCAGTATTTT.

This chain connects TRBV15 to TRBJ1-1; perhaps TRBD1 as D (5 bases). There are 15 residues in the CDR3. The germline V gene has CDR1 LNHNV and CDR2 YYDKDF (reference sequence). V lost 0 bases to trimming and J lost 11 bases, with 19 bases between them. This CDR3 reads CATSRDRKGPREAFF. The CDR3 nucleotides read TGTGCCACCAGCAGAGATCGTAAGGGGCCCAGAGAGGCTTTCTTT.

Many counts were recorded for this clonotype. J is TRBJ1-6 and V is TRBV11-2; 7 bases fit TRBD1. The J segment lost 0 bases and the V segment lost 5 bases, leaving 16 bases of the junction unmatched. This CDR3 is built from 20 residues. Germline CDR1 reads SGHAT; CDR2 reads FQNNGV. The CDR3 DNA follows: TGTGCCAGCAGCACGACAGGGCCCAAGGTTCTAAGCTCCTATAATTCACCCCTCCACTTT. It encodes CASSTTGPKVLSSYNSPLHF.

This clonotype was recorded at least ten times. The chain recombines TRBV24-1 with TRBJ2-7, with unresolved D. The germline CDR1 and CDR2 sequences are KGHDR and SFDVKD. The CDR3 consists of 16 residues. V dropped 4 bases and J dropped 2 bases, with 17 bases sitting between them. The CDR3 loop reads CATSDKSSLVPYEQYF. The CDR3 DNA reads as TGTGCCACCAGTGACAAGTCAAGCCTTGTACCCTACGAGCAGTACTTC.

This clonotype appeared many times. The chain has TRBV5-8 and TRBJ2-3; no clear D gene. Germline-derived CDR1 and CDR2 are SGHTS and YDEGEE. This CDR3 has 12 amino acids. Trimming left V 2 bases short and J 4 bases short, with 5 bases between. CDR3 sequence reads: CASSLGSDTQYF. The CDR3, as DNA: TGTGCCAGCAGCTTAGGATCAGATACGCAGTATTTT.

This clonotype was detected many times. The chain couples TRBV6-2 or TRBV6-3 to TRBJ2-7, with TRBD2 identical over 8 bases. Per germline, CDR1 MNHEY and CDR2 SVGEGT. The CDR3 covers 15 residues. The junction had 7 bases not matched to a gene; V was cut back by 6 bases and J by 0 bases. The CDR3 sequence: CASRIGRVSSYEQYF. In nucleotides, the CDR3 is TGTGCCAGCAGGATCGGGAGGGTTAGCTCCTACGAGCAGTACTTC.

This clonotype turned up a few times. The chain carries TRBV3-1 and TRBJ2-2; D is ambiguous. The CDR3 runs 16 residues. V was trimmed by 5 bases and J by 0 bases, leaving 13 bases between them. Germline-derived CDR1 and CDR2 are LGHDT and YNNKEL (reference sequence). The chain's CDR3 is CASSSSSTANTGELFF. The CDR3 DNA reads TGTGCCAGCAGCTCCAGTAGTACAGCGAACACCGGGGAGCTGTTTTTT.

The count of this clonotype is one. This chain's CDR3 is CASSGQINSPLHF. CDR3 in DNA: TGTGCCAGCAGCGGACAGATCAATTCACCCCTCCACTTT. V usage is TRBV7-2 and J usage is TRBJ1-6, with a tentative D call TRBD1 (6 bases). The CDR3 length is 13 residues. Between the trimmed V and J ends, which lost 5 bases and 7 bases, there was a span of 9 bases. Germline CDR1 reads SGHTA; CDR2 reads FQGNSA.

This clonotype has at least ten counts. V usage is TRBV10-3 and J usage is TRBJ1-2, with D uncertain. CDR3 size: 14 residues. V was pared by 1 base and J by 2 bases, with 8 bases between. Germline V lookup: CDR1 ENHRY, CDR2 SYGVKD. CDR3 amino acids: CAISELQGNYGYTF. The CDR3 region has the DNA TGTGCCATCAGTGAGTTACAAGGGAACTATGGCTACACCTTC.

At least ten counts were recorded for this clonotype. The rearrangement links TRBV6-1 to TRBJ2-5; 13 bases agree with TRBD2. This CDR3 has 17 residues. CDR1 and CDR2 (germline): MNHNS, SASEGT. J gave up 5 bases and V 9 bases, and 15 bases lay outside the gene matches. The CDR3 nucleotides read TGTGCCAGTGGCTATGTGGGACTAGCGGGATTAGGGGAGACCCAGTACTTC. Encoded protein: CASGYVGLAGLGETQYF.

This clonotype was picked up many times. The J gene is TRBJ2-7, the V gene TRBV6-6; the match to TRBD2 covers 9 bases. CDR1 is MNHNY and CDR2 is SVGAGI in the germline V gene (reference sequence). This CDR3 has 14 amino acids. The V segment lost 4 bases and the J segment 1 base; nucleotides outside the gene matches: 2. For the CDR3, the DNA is TGTGCCAGCAGTTTAAGCGGGAGGTCCTACGAGCAGTACTTC. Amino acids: CASSLSGRSYEQYF.